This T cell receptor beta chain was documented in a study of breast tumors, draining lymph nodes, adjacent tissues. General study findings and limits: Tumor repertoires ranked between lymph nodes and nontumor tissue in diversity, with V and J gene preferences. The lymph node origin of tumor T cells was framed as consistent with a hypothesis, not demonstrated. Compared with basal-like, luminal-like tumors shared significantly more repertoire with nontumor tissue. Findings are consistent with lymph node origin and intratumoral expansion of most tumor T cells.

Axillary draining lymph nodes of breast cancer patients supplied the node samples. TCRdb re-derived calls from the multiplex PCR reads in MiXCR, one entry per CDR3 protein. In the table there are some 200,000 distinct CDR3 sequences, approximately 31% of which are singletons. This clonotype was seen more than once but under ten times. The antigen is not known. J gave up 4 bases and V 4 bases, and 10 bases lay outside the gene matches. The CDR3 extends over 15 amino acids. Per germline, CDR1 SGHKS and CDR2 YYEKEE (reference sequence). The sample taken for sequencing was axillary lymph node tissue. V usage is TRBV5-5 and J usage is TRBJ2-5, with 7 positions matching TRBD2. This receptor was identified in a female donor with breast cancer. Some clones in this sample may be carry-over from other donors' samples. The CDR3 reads CASSPGTTGPETQYF. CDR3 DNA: TGTGCCAGCAGCCCTGGGACTACCGGCCCAGAGACCCAGTACTTC. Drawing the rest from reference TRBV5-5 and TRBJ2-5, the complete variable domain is DAGVTQSPTHLIKTRGQQVTLRCSPISGHKSVSWYQQVLGQGPQFIFQYYEKEERGRGNFPDRFSARQFPNYSSELNVNALLLGDSALYLCASSPGTTGPETQYFGPGTRLLVL.